This T cell receptor beta chain was documented in a study of cytomegalovirus exposure and HLA in healthy donors. Study-wide background: One earlier analysis, a look at 150 million to 200 million T cells, found some 100 million unique TCR beta sequences.

The study, taken as a whole, reports: It was 150 or so TCR beta chains that were listed as cytomegalovirus-associated. Reportedly, fewer N-insertions than the approximately 690-donor mean appeared in an Asian-associated ancestry cluster in a later analysis. Most sequenced TCRs were rare (though some public TCRs occurred in many donors).

Worth noting for this clone: Its target is unknown.

The study ran its PCR with 60 Vbeta and 13 Jbeta primers. Only in-frame clones appear in the TCRdb table, and some are missing; sequencing was by immunoSEQ multiplex PCR. The table has about 170,000 clones, approximately 81% seen once. CDR1 and CDR2 (germline): WSHSY, SAAADI. This CDR3 is 15 amino acids long. Between the trimmed V and J ends, which lost 3 bases and 6 bases, there was a span of 18 bases. Sequencing was done on a sample of PBMCs. This clonotype was sampled from a man aged 25 to 45 in good health and CMV-seropositive. The chain employs TRBV10-2 and TRBJ2-7; the D gene is possibly TRBD2 (5 bases). The CDR3 coding sequence is TGCGCCAGCAGTGATATGGCCGGGGTGGGAGTCGAGCAGTACGTC. This sequence encodes CASSDMAGVGVEQYV.